The present entry profiles one TCR beta chain with its context. These data come from a study of monozygotic twins with inflammatory bowel disease. The length of the CDR3 is 15 residues. From germline, CDR1 is KGHSH and CDR2 LQKENI. UMIs containing a 6-nucleotide sample barcode were added via template switching. One entry per CDR3 protein, without DNA, is what TCRdb gives after re-calling the 5' RACE reads. The ten most abundant clones cover more than 7.5% of a sample with about 210,000 distinct CDR3 sequences. The chain combines TRBV18 with TRBJ2-7; as DNA is missing, the TRBD1 call by TCRdb cannot be tested. Sequences were obtained from blood. The sequence was obtained from a human donor with ulcerative colitis or Crohn's disease, or a healthy co-twin of an affected twin (not recorded which). CDR3 amino acids: CASSEHGGILYEQYF.